The clone carrying this T cell receptor (beta chain) was seen only once. Its antigen remains unknown. This CDR3 comprises 14 residues. Trimming cost V 6 bases and J 7 bases; bases outside gene matches: 7. Germline values: CDR1 LNHDA, CDR2 SQIVND (reference sequence). This record belongs to a study of cytomegalovirus exposure and HLA in healthy donors. The study's findings and limits: In vitro testing confirmed a few CMV-associated chains as specific for CMV antigens.

The PCR was carried out with 60 Vbeta primers and 13 Jbeta primers. Sequenced by immunoSEQ multiplex PCR; TCRdb stores in-frame clones only, minus some. The data contain roughly 130,000 clones, 60% to 80% of them seen just once; the ten biggest clones take up around 1%. This sequence joins TRBV19 and TRBJ1-4, with 8 bases identical to TRBD1. Source material: PBMCs. The receptor was isolated from a man aged 18-30 years in good health and CMV-seronegative. The CDR3 loop is CASRTTGVREKLFF. CDR3 nucleotides: TGTGCCAGTAGAACGACAGGGGTGCGTGAAAAACTGTTTTTT.